The rows below give T cell receptor beta chains drawn from one sample of a study of blood T cell repertoires in COVID-19. This table comes from immunoSEQ multiplex PCR, and its TCRdb copy is limited to in-frame clones, with some not included. The table records around 120,000 clones, around 83% of them present only once. Sequences were obtained from peripheral blood. The origin of the receptors is a man aged 35 to 55 with active or convalescent COVID-19. Each CDR3 is given with its conserved first and last residue. A D gene is named only where the DNA matches it firmly. Size values are once, few and many counts, or a class for expanded clones, and some rows have none.

CDR3 protein: CASSHTSPGGAYEQYF
CDR3 DNA: TGTGCCAGCAGCCATACGTCCCCCGGGGGAGCCTACGAGCAGTACTTC
V gene: TRBV3-1/TRBV3-2
D gene: NA
CDR3 length: 16
clone size: NA
J gene: TRBJ2-7

CDR3 protein: CASSIGGTGYSNQPQHF
CDR3 DNA: TGTGCCAGTAGTATAGGGGGGACAGGTTATAGCAATCAGCCCCAGCATTTT
V gene: TRBV19
D gene: TRBD1
CDR3 length: 17
clone size: once
J gene: TRBJ1-5

CDR3 protein: CASSETGGYQPQHF
CDR3 DNA: TGTGCCAGCAGTGAGACAGGGGGCTATCAGCCCCAGCATTTT
V gene: TRBV2
D gene: TRBD1
CDR3 length: 14
clone size: NA
J gene: TRBJ1-5

CDR3 protein: CASSQESPSGGARYTDTQYF
CDR3 DNA: TGCGCCAGCAGCCAAGAATCTCCTAGCGGGGGGGCCCGCTACACAGATACGCAGTATTTT
V gene: TRBV4-3
D gene: TRBD2
CDR3 length: 20
clone size: NA
J gene: TRBJ2-3

CDR3 protein: CASSSTSKGGNTGELFF
CDR3 DNA: TGTGCCAGCTCCTCCACTTCTAAGGGAGGGAACACCGGGGAGCTGTTTTTT
V gene: TRBV18
D gene: NA
CDR3 length: 17
clone size: few
J gene: TRBJ2-2

CDR3 protein: CSASDWGQSNQPQHF
CDR3 DNA: TGCAGTGCTAGTGATTGGGGGCAGAGCAATCAGCCCCAGCATTTT
V gene: TRBV20-1
D gene: NA
CDR3 length: 15
clone size: once
J gene: TRBJ1-5

CDR3 protein: CASSLAGPYNSPLHF
CDR3 DNA: TGTGCCAGCAGTTTGGCAGGGCCCTATAATTCACCCCTCCACTTT
V gene: TRBV27
D gene: NA
CDR3 length: 15
clone size: NA
J gene: TRBJ1-6

CDR3 protein: CASSLTGVEQYF
CDR3 DNA: TGTGCCAGCAGCCTGACAGGGGTTGAGCAGTACTTC
V gene: TRBV5-6
D gene: TRBD1
CDR3 length: 12
clone size: few
J gene: TRBJ2-7

CDR3 protein: CATSRDLANTEAFF
CDR3 DNA: TGTGCCACCAGCAGAGATCTAGCGAACACTGAAGCTTTCTTT
V gene: TRBV15
D gene: NA
CDR3 length: 14
clone size: NA
J gene: TRBJ1-1

CDR3 protein: CAHGGNNEKLFF
CDR3 DNA: TGTGCCCATGGAGGCAATAATGAAAAACTGTTTTTT
V gene: TRBV7-9
D gene: NA
CDR3 length: 12
clone size: once
J gene: TRBJ1-4

CDR3 protein: CASSPTGGSNQPQHF
CDR3 DNA: TGTGCCAGTAGTCCGACAGGAGGTAGCAATCAGCCCCAGCATTTT
V gene: TRBV19
D gene: NA
CDR3 length: 15
clone size: NA
J gene: TRBJ1-5

CDR3 protein: CASSQDLTGGYGYTF
CDR3 DNA: TGTGCCAGCAGCCAAGATCTGACAGGGGGGTATGGCTACACCTTC
V gene: TRBV3-1/TRBV3-2
D gene: TRBD1
CDR3 length: 15
clone size: NA
J gene: TRBJ1-2

CDR3 protein: CASLARGGNYNEQFF
CDR3 DNA: TGTGCCAGCCTAGCGCGGGGGGGGAACTACAATGAGCAGTTCTTC
V gene: TRBV2
D gene: TRBD2
CDR3 length: 15
clone size: NA
J gene: TRBJ2-1

CDR3 protein: CASSQDAEPGIRNQPQHF
CDR3 DNA: TGCGCCAGCAGCCAAGATGCCGAGCCGGGAATCCGCAATCAGCCCCAGCATTTT
V gene: TRBV4-1
D gene: NA
CDR3 length: 18
clone size: NA
J gene: TRBJ1-5

CDR3 protein: CASNGEVAGTDTQYF
CDR3 DNA: TGTGCCAGTAATGGAGAGGTGGCGGGCACAGATACGCAGTATTTT
V gene: TRBV19
D gene: NA
CDR3 length: 15
clone size: NA
J gene: TRBJ2-3

CDR3 protein: CASKPTGVANYGYTF
CDR3 DNA: TGTGCCAGTAAGCCGACAGGGGTGGCTAACTATGGCTACACCTTC
V gene: TRBV3-1/TRBV3-2
D gene: TRBD1
CDR3 length: 15
clone size: NA
J gene: TRBJ1-2

CDR3 protein: CASSEAPSGGPSYNEQFF
CDR3 DNA: TGTGCCAGCAGTGAAGCCCCTAGCGGGGGTCCCTCCTACAATGAGCAGTTCTTC
V gene: TRBV6-1
D gene: TRBD2
CDR3 length: 18
clone size: once
J gene: TRBJ2-1

CDR3 protein: CASSLGGTGYGYTF
CDR3 DNA: TGTGCCAGCAGCTTGGGGGGGACAGGTTATGGCTACACCTTC
V gene: TRBV5-5
D gene: TRBD1
CDR3 length: 14
clone size: once
J gene: TRBJ1-2

CDR3 protein: CATSDSGGLGQPQHF
CDR3 DNA: TGTGCCACCAGTGATTCAGGGGGCTTGGGGCAGCCCCAGCATTTT
V gene: TRBV24-1
D gene: TRBD1
CDR3 length: 15
clone size: NA
J gene: TRBJ1-5